This passage covers 10 T cell receptor beta chains from one sample sequenced in a study of PD-L1 blockade in urothelial cancer. The method was immunoSEQ multiplex PCR; TCRdb's version includes in-frame clones alone and lacks a portion of them. The sample lists tens of thousands of clones, approximately 80% occurring once. Regarding time point: pretreatment peripheral blood. The input for sequencing was PBMCs, taken around atezolizumab (anti-PD-L1) treatment. The receptors here all came from a man in his fifties or sixties with urothelial cancer.

In nucleotides, the CDR3 is TGTGCCAGCAGCCCCAGGGGGTACGAGCTATACTTC. Its translation: CASSPRGYELYF. This rearrangement joins TRBV7-9 to TRBJ2-7; 7 nucleotides agree with TRBD1. The germline V gene encodes CDR1 SEHNR and CDR2 FQNEAQ (reference sequence). CDR3 length: 12 amino acids. V lost 5 bases to trimming and J lost 13 bases; unmatched junction nucleotides: 11.

This clone was seen a handful of times. V usage is TRBV28 and J usage is TRBJ1-4; no clear D. The germline gives CDR1 MDHEN, CDR2 SYDVKM. The CDR3 totals 15 residues. V dropped 5 bases and J dropped 11 bases, with 21 bases sitting between them. The chain's CDR3 is CASSPPLGSGGKLFF. The DNA of the CDR3 is TGTGCCAGCAGTCCACCCTTGGGCAGCGGCGGCAAACTGTTTTTT.

This chain joins TRBV19 and TRBJ2-2, with 7 bases matching TRBD1. The junction had 9 bases not matched to a gene; V was cut back by 5 bases and J by 3 bases. The CDR3 is 16 residues long. Germline CDR1 LNHDA, CDR2 SQIVND (reference sequence). CDR3 protein: CASSVSGTAYTGELFF. The CDR3, as DNA: TGTGCCAGTAGTGTGTCCGGGACAGCCTACACCGGGGAGCTGTTTTTT.

The V call is TRBV18, the J call TRBJ1-2; 7 nucleotides align to TRBD1. The CDR3 has 13 residues. V shed 3 bases and J 6 bases; nucleotides not matched to a gene: 4. Per the germline V gene, CDR1 is KGHSH and CDR2 is LQKENI. CDR3 sequence reads: CASSPTQGDGYTF. In DNA, the CDR3 is TGTGCCAGCTCACCGACCCAGGGGGATGGCTACACCTTC.

This sequence joins TRBV25-1 and TRBJ1-2, with D maybe TRBD1 (5 bases). Germline V lookup: CDR1 MGHDK, CDR2 SYGVNS. V gave up 2 bases and J gave up 5 bases, with 24 bases separating them. The CDR3 consists of 18 residues. The CDR3 coding sequence is TGTGCCAGCAGTGAAGGATCGGGACTCCAGTTCCCAGTTTATGGCTACACCTTC. Translating it yields CASSEGSGLQFPVYGYTF.

The rearrangement links TRBV28 to TRBJ1-1; D gene ambiguous. The germline gives CDR1 MDHEN, CDR2 SYDVKM. The CDR3 consists of 18 residues. The ends were cut back, 2 bases at V and 1 base at J, with 20 bases in the middle. CDR3 region: CASSLAYWVPRGNTEAFF. The DNA of the CDR3 is TGTGCCAGCAGTTTAGCGTATTGGGTTCCTCGAGGGAACACTGAAGCTTTCTTT. Variable domain in full (rest from reference TRBV28 and TRBJ1-1): DVKVTQSSRYLVKRTGEKVFLECVQDMDHENMFWYRQDPGLGLRLIYFSYDVKMKEKGDIPEGYSVSREKKERFSLILESASTNQTSMYLCASSLAYWVPRGNTEAFFGQGTRLTVV.

The V and J genes are TRBV2 and TRBJ2-1; the match to TRBD2 covers 11 bases. Germline V gene data show CDR1 as SNHLY and CDR2 as FYNNEI. This CDR3 spans 15 amino acids. V lost 6 bases to trimming and J lost 0 bases; unmatched junction nucleotides: 1. The CDR3 nucleotides are TGTGCCAGCAGAGGACTAGCGGGCTCCTACAATGAGCAGTTCTTC. Encoded protein: CASRGLAGSYNEQFF.

This clone was seen just once. The chain recombines TRBV15 with TRBJ2-5, with 8 bases fitting TRBD2. Germline lookup yields CDR1 LNHNV and CDR2 YYDKDF (reference sequence). The CDR3 extends over 14 amino acids. The V gene end was trimmed by 7 bases and the J gene end by 5 bases; junction bases not matched to a gene: 9. The CDR3 is CATTRRGAYETQYF. DNA for the CDR3: TGTGCCACCACGAGGCGGGGGGCCTACGAGACCCAGTACTTC.

The gene calls are TRBV4-2 and TRBJ2-1; 8 bases are a match to TRBD2. The ends lost 0 bases at V and 6 bases at J; junction bases unmatched: 7. CDR3 length: 16 amino acids. The germline gives CDR1 LGHNA, CDR2 YNFKEQ. CDR3 in amino acids: CASSQELAGGSNEQFF. In DNA form, the CDR3 reads TGTGCCAGCAGCCAAGAACTCGCGGGGGGTTCCAATGAGCAGTTCTTC.

The rearrangement links TRBV6-5 to TRBJ1-1, with unresolved D. V gave up 5 bases and J gave up 3 bases, with 10 bases separating them. The CDR3 loop spans 13 amino acids. In germline, CDR1 is MNHEY, CDR2 SVGAGI. The CDR3 sequence is CASSPRVDTEAFF. CDR3 nucleotides: TGTGCCAGCAGTCCCCGAGTGGACACTGAAGCTTTCTTT.